The rows below give T cell receptor beta chains drawn from one sample of a study of blood T cell repertoires in COVID-19. This table comes from immunoSEQ multiplex PCR, and its TCRdb copy is limited to in-frame clones, with some not included. Counted here are 250,000 to 300,000 clones, 70% to 90% occurring once; the ten biggest clones make up 15% to 17%. The sequenced material came from PBMCs or T cells enriched from blood (not recorded which). The receptors stem from a man aged 18 to 30 who had recovered from COVID-19. Both conserved end residues are part of each CDR3. D genes are given only for firm matches. For some rows the clone size is stated as once, few or many, or as a class when expanded; others skip it.

>TRBD1|TRBJ2-2|TRBV3-1/TRBV3-2|NA
TGTGCCAGCAGCCAAGTAGCACAGGGGGACCACACCGGGGAGCTGTTTTTT
CASSQVAQGDHTGELFF
>TRBD2|TRBJ2-7|TRBV4-2|NA
TGTGCCAGCAGCCAAGGAGTGGCGGGAGACACCTACGAGCAGTACTTC
CASSQGVAGDTYEQYF
>TRBD2|TRBJ2-1|TRBV29-1|NA
TGCAGCGTTGATCCGCGGGAGGGCCTCTACAATGAGCAGTTCTTC
CSVDPREGLYNEQFF
>NA|TRBJ1-4|TRBV24-1|NA
TGTGCCACCAGTATCCGCCTAGGGACATCCCCCCATGAAAAACTGTTTTTT
CATSIRLGTSPHEKLFF
>TRBD1|TRBJ1-4|TRBV5-1|NA
TGCGCCAGCAGCCGAGGGGACAGGGGCGGGGGAACTAATGAAAAACTGTTTTTT
CASSRGDRGGGTNEKLFF
>TRBD2|TRBJ2-5|TRBV19|NA
TGTGCCAGTAACGGCGGGAGGGGCCAAGAGACCCAGTACTTC
CASNGGRGQETQYF
>TRBD2|TRBJ2-1|TRBV7-6|NA
TGTGCCAGCAGCTTATCGCCTCTTCTAGCGGGGCGTTACAATGAGCAGTTCTTC
CASSLSPLLAGRYNEQFF
>TRBD1|TRBJ2-1|TRBV24-1|NA
TGTGCCACCAGTGAACCGGACAGGGAAGGAGGCAATGAGCAGTTCTTC
CATSEPDREGGNEQFF
>NA|TRBJ2-1|TRBV6-4|NA
TGTGCCAGCAGTGACGGCTTATACAATGAGCAGTTCTTC
CASSDGLYNEQFF
>TRBD1|TRBJ1-1|TRBV5-1|many
TGCGCCAGCAGCTTTGCGTTACAGGGGACGAACACTGAAGCTTTCTTT
CASSFALQGTNTEAFF
>NA|TRBJ1-3|TRBV12-5|NA
TGTGCTAGTGGCCACAGACAAATCTCTGGAAACACCATATATTTT
CASGHRQISGNTIYF
>TRBD2|TRBJ2-3|TRBV27|once
TGTGCCAGCAGTTTAACAGGGACTAGCGGGACAGATACGCAGTATTTT
CASSLTGTSGTDTQYF
>NA|TRBJ2-2|TRBV7-9|NA
TGTGCCAGCAGCCCTCCTAGCGCACACAACACCGGGGAGCTGTTTTTT
CASSPPSAHNTGELFF
>NA|TRBJ2-7|TRBV28|few
TGTGCCAGCAGGGAACTAGATGTCTACGAGCAGTACTTC
CASRELDVYEQYF
>TRBD1|TRBJ1-4|TRBV6-5|NA
TGTGCCAGCAGCCCCGGGGGGACAGGGCGTGAAAAACTGTTTTTT
CASSPGGTGREKLFF
>TRBD1|TRBJ2-3|TRBV4-1|NA
TGCGCCAGCAGCCAGGTTGACAGGGCTCGAACAGATACGCAGTATTTT
CASSQVDRARTDTQYF
>TRBD2|TRBJ2-3|TRBV7-2|NA
TGTGCCAGCAGCTTAACGGCGGGGGGGACCACAGATACGCAGTATTTT
CASSLTAGGTTDTQYF
>NA|TRBJ2-5|TRBV18|NA
TGTGCCAGCTCACCACAAGGAGGAGAGACCCAGTACTTC
CASSPQGGETQYF
>TRBD1|TRBJ1-1|TRBV14|NA
TGTGCCAGCAGCGGACAGGGAAACACTGAAGCTTTCTTT
CASSGQGNTEAFF
>TRBD2|TRBJ2-7|TRBV7-8|NA
TGTGCCAGCAGCTTAGCGAGACTAGCGGGAGGGGGCTACGAGCAGTACTTC
CASSLARLAGGGYEQYF
>TRBD1|TRBJ2-3|TRBV11-1|NA
TGTGCCAGCAGTCCCCGGGACAGGAAAACAGATACGCAGTATTTT
CASSPRDRKTDTQYF
>NA|TRBJ1-4|TRBV15|NA
TGTGCCACCAGCACCTTTTACACAGCAACTAATGAAAAACTGTTTTTT
CATSTFYTATNEKLFF
>TRBD2|TRBJ2-1|TRBV11-2|NA
TGTGCCAGCAGCTTAGGGGGCAGGGGCGGGAGGCCTCTTGATAATGAGCAGTTCTTC
CASSLGGRGGRPLDNEQFF
>NA|TRBJ2-1|TRBV10-3|NA
TGTGCCATCAGTCCCCGGGACATATACAATGAGCAGTTCTTC
CAISPRDIYNEQFF
>TRBD1|TRBJ1-2|TRBV11-2|NA
TGTGCCAGCAGCCACCCGGGACAGCAATCTGGCTACACCTTC
CASSHPGQQSGYTF
>NA|TRBJ1-1|TRBV6-5|NA
TGTGCCAGCAGCCCCGACAGACAGAACACTGAAGCTTTCTTT
CASSPDRQNTEAFF
>NA|TRBJ1-6|TRBV6-5|once
TGTGCCAGCAGTTACTTTGGACAGAGAGGTTCACCCCTCCACTTT
CASSYFGQRGSPLHF
>NA|TRBJ1-1|TRBV25-1|NA
TGTGCCAGCAGTGATGGGGCAGGATGGGAGAACACTGAAGCTTTCTTT
CASSDGAGWENTEAFF
>NA|TRBJ2-7|TRBV5-6|NA
TGTGCCAGCAGCCCGCAGCGGCAGAACTACGAGCAGTACTTC
CASSPQRQNYEQYF
>NA|TRBJ1-3|TRBV7-9|few
TGTGCCAGCCTCTTCGGAAACACCATATATTTT
CASLFGNTIYF
>TRBD1|TRBJ1-1|TRBV6-2/TRBV6-3|NA
TGTGCCAGCAGTTACGACCCGGAAGACAGGGGTAAGAACACTGAAGCTTTCTTT
CASSYDPEDRGKNTEAFF
>TRBD1|TRBJ1-4|TRBV6-5|NA
TGTGCCAGCAGTTACACGACAGGGACTAATGAAAAACTGTTTTTT
CASSYTTGTNEKLFF
>TRBD2|TRBJ2-3|TRBV4-1|NA
TGCGCCAGCAGCCCAGATGCGGGAGGAACCACAGATACGCAGTATTTT
CASSPDAGGTTDTQYF
>TRBD1|TRBJ1-2|TRBV6-5|NA
TGTGCCAGCAGTTACCCACCCAGGGGGGCCTATGGCTACACCTTC
CASSYPPRGAYGYTF
>NA|TRBJ1-3|TRBV11-3|NA
TGTGCCAGCAGCTTAGGGGAGAGCTCTGGAAACACCATATATTTT
CASSLGESSGNTIYF
>NA|TRBJ2-7|TRBV23-1|NA
TGCGCCAGCACCCCCAGCAGGAACGAGCAGTACTTC
CASTPSRNEQYF
>NA|TRBJ1-6|TRBV19|NA
TGTGCCAGCCTGGGGGACACCTTTTCACCCCTCCACTTT
CASLGDTFSPLHF
>NA|TRBJ1-2|TRBV5-4|NA
TGTGCCAGCAGCTTGGAATACGCAGGGGAAGATGGCTACACCTTC
CASSLEYAGEDGYTF
>NA|TRBJ1-5|TRBV12-3/TRBV12-4|NA
TGTGCCAGCAGTCGCGGGGCCTATCAGCCCCAGCATTTT
CASSRGAYQPQHF
>NA|TRBJ1-3|TRBV6-5|NA
TGTGCCAGCAGGGCCAGGACTGCCGGTGAGGGCACCATATATTTT
CASRARTAGEGTIYF
>TRBD2|TRBJ2-7|TRBV3-1/TRBV3-2|NA
TGTGCCAGCAGCCGCATTGGGGGGGGTAACGAGCAGTACTTC
CASSRIGGGNEQYF
>TRBD2|TRBJ2-7|TRBV3-1/TRBV3-2|NA
TGTGCCAGCAGCCCAAGATGGGCGGGAGGCCGGGGGGCCTACGAGCAGTACTTC
CASSPRWAGGRGAYEQYF
>NA|TRBJ1-6|TRBV6-1|NA
TGTGCCAGCAGTGGAGAATGGGGGCTTGTTGATAATTCACCCCTCCACTTT
CASSGEWGLVDNSPLHF
>TRBD2|TRBJ2-5|TRBV24-1|NA
TGTGCCACCAGTGATTCCGGGACTAGCTCGGAGACCCAGTACTTC
CATSDSGTSSETQYF
>TRBD1|TRBJ1-5|TRBV6-5|NA
TGTGCCAGCAGGAATACAGGGGAAAGCAATCAGCCCCAGCATTTT
CASRNTGESNQPQHF
>TRBD1|TRBJ2-3|TRBV27|once
TGTGCCAGCAGTTTAGGGACAGGCGCCCACACAGATACGCAGTATTTT
CASSLGTGAHTDTQYF
>TRBD2|TRBJ2-2|TRBV7-9|NA
TGTGCCAGTGGGACTAGCGGGGGTTACGCGAACACCGGGGAGCTGTTTTTT
CASGTSGGYANTGELFF
>TRBD1|TRBJ1-2|TRBV5-6|NA
TGTGCCAGCAGCCCGGGACAGGGAGATGGCTACACCTTC
CASSPGQGDGYTF
>NA|TRBJ2-5|TRBV24-1|NA
TGTGCCACCAGTGTCGGTTATCAAGAGACCCAGTACTTC
CATSVGYQETQYF
>TRBD2|TRBJ2-1|TRBV3-1/TRBV3-2|NA
TGTGCCAGCAGCCAAGACCCTAATCTAGCGGGTAATGAGCAGTTCTTC
CASSQDPNLAGNEQFF
>NA|TRBJ2-2|TRBV18|NA
TGTGCCAGCTCACCACCGGTGCGGAACACCGGGGAGCTGTTTTTT
CASSPPVRNTGELFF
>NA|TRBJ1-2|TRBV12-3/TRBV12-4|NA
TGTGCCAGCAGTCAAACAGGGCTTTATGGCTACACCTTC
CASSQTGLYGYTF
>TRBD2|TRBJ2-1|TRBV12-3/TRBV12-4|NA
TGTGCTACCCTAGCGGAGATGTACAATGAGCAGTTCTTC
CATLAEMYNEQFF
>NA|TRBJ1-5|TRBV19|once
TGTGCCAGTAGTTCTCAGGGTGGGCAGCCCCAGCATTTT
CASSSQGGQPQHF
>NA|TRBJ2-7|TRBV24-1|NA
TGTGCCACCAGTGATTCAGCGGCGGCGGAGCAGTACTTC
CATSDSAAAEQYF
>NA|TRBJ1-1|TRBV18|NA
TGTGCCAGCTCACCACCTTTAGGTGGGCGCACTGAAGCTTTCTTT
CASSPPLGGRTEAFF
>TRBD1|TRBJ2-1|TRBV7-9|once
TGTGCCAGCAGCTCCTTCCGGGACAGCCACAATGAGCAGTTCTTC
CASSSFRDSHNEQFF
>TRBD1|TRBJ2-1|TRBV3-1/TRBV3-2|NA
TGTGCCAGCAGCCAAGATCGCACAGGGGGCCACAATGAGCAGTTCTTC
CASSQDRTGGHNEQFF
>NA|TRBJ1-4|TRBV7-9|NA
TGTGCCAGCACCTTAGGCGAGAGGGAAAAACTGTTTTTT
CASTLGEREKLFF